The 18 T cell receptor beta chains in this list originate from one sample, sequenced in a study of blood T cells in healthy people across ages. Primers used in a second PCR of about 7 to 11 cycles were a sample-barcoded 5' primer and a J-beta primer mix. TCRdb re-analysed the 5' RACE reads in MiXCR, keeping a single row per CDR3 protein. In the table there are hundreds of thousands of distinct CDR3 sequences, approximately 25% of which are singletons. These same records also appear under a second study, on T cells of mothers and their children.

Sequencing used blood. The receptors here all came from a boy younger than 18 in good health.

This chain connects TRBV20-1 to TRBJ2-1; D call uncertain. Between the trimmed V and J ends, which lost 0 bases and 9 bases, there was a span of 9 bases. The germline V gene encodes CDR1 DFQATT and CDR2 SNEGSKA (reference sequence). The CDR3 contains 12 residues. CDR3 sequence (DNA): TGCAGTGCTAGAGATATCGCGAGTGAGCAGTTCTTC. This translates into CSARDIASEQFF.

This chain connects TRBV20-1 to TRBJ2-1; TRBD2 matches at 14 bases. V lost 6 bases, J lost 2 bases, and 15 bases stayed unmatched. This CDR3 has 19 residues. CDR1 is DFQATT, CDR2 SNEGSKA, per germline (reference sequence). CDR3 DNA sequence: TGCAGTGCCTATGATTCCGGGACTAGCGGGAGTATCACCTACAATGAGCAGTTCTTC. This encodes CSAYDSGTSGSITYNEQFF.

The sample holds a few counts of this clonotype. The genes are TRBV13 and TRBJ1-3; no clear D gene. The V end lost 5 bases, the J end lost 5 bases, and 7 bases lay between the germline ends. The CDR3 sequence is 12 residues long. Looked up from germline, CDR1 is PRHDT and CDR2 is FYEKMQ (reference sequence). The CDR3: CASSPHRNTIYF. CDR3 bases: TGTGCCAGCAGCCCTCACCGAAACACCATATATTTT.

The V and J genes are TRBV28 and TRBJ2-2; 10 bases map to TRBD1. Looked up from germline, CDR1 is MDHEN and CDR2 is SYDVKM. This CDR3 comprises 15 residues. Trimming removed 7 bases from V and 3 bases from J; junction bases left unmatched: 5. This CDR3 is CASIRTGGDTGELFF. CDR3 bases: TGTGCCAGCATCAGGACAGGGGGGGACACCGGGGAGCTGTTTTTT.

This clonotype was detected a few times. The CDR3 here is CATLGQGGQETQYF. In nucleotides, the CDR3 is TGTGCCACCTTAGGACAAGGGGGCCAAGAGACCCAGTACTTC. The V call is TRBV2, the J call TRBJ2-5, with a weak D call TRBD1 (6 bases). Trimming took 10 bases from V and 1 from J, leaving 16 bases between them. CDR1 is SNHLY, CDR2 FYNNEI, per germline. The CDR3 length is 14 residues. Full variable domain (rest looked up from reference TRBV2 and TRBJ2-5): EPEVTQTPSHQVTQMGQEVILRCVPISNHLYFYWYRQILGQKVEFLVSFYNNEISEKSEIFDDQFSVERPDGSNFTLKIRSTKLEDSAMYFCATLGQGGQETQYFGPGTRLLVL.

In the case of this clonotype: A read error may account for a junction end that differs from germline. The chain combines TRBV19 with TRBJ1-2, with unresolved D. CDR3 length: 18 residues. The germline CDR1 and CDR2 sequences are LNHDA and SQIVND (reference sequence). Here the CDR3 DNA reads TGTGCCGGTAGTATAGATCTATGGAGCGGGGAGTCCGGCTATGGCTACACCTTC. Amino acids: CAGSIDLWSGESGYGYTF. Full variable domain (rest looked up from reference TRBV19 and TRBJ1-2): DGGITQSPKYLFRKEGQNVTLSCEQNLNHDAMYWYRQDPGQGLRLIYYSQIVNDFQKGDIAEGYSVSREKKESFPLTVTSAQKNPTAFYLCAGSIDLWSGESGYGYTFGSGTRLTVV.

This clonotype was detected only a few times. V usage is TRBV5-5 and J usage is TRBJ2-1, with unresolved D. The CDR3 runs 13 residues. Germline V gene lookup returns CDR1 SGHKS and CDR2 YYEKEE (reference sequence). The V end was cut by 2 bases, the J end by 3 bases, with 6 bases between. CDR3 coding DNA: TGTGCCAGCAGCTTCGGCGTCTACAATGAGCAGTTCTTC. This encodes CASSFGVYNEQFF.

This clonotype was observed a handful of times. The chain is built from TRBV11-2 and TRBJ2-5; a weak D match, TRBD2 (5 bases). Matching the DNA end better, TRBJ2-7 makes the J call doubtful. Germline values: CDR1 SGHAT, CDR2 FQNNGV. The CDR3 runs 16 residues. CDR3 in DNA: TGTGCCAGCAGCCCCGTTCGAGGGAAGATCTCCTACGAGCAGTACTTC. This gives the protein CASSPVRGKISYEQYF.

CDR3 coding DNA: TGTGCCAGCAGCTTAGTTGGGGGGCCTGGAAACACCATATATTTT. Encoded protein: CASSLVGGPGNTIYF. The chain uses TRBV7-2 and TRBJ1-3, with D maybe TRBD1 (6 bases). Trimming took 1 base from V and 2 from J, leaving 9 bases between them. The CDR3 covers 15 residues. Germline CDR1 and CDR2: SGHTA and FQGNSA.

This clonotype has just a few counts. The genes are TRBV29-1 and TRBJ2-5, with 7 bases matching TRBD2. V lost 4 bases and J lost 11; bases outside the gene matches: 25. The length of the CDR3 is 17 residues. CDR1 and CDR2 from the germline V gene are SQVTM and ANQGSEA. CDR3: CSVGTPNYFPRRGEQYF. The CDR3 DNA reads TGCAGCGTTGGGACCCCTAATTACTTCCCGCGTCGGGGGGAGCAGTACTTC.

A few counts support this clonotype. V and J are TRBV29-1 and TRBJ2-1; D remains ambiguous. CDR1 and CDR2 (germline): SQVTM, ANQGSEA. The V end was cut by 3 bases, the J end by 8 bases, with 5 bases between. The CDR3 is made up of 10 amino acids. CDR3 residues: CSVDKDEQFF. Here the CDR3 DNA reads TGCAGCGTTGATAAGGATGAGCAGTTCTTC.

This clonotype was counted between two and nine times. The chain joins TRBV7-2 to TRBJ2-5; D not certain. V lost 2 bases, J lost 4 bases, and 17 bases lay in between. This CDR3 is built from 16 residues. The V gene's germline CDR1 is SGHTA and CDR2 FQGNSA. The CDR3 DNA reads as TGTGCCAGCAGCTTAAGACCCGGGTCTTTTCGAGAGACCCAGTACTTC. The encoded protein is CASSLRPGSFRETQYF.

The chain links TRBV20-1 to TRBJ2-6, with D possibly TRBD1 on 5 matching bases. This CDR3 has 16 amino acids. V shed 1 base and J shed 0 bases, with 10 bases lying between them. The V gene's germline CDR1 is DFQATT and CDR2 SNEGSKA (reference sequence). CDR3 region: CSARGRDDSGANVLTF. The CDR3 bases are TGCAGTGCTAGAGGCAGGGATGACTCTGGGGCCAACGTCCTGACTTTC.

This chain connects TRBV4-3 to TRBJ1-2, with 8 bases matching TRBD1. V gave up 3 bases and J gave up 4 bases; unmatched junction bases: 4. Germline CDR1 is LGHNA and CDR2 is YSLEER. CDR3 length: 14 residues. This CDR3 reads CASSHVGTGYGYTF. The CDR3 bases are TGCGCCAGCAGCCACGTTGGGACAGGCTATGGCTACACCTTC.

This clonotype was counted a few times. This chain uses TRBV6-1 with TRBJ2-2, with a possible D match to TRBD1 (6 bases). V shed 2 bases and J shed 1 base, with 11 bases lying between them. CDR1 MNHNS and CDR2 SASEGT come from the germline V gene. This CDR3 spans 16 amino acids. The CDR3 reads CASSESGTRNTGELFF. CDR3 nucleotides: TGTGCCAGCAGTGAATCAGGGACACGGAACACCGGGGAGCTGTTTTTT.

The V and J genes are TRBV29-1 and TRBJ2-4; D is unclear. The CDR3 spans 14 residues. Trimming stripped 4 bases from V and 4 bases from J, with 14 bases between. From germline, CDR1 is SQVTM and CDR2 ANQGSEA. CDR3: CSVGPSGQKNIQYF. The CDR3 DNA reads TGCAGCGTTGGGCCCTCCGGCCAAAAAAACATTCAGTACTTC.

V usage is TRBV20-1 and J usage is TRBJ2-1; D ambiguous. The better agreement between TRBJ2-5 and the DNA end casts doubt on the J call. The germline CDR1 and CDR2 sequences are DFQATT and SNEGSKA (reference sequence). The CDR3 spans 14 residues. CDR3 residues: CSARDLRVEETQYF. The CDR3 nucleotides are TGCAGTGCTAGAGATCTAAGGGTTGAAGAGACCCAGTACTTC.

This chain's CDR3 is CAISPNSGGVTDTQYF. For the CDR3, the DNA is TGTGCCATCAGTCCCAACAGCGGGGGGGTCACAGATACGCAGTATTTT. The V gene is TRBV10-3, the J gene TRBJ2-3; TRBD2 matches 10 bases. Trimming cost V 5 bases and J 2 bases; bases outside gene matches: 7. CDR1 is ENHRY and CDR2 is SYGVKD in the germline V gene. The CDR3 has 16 residues.